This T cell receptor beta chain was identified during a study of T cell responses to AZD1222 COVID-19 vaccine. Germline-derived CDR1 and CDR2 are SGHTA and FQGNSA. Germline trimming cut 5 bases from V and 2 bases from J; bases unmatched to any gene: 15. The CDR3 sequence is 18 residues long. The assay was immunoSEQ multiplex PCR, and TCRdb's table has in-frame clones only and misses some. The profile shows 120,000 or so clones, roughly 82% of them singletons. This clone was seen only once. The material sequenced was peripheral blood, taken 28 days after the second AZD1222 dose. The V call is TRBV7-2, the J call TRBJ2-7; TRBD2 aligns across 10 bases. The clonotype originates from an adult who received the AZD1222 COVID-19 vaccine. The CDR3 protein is CASSQKRGGSVSPYEQYF. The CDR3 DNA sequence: TGTGCCAGCAGCCAGAAGCGGGGGGGCTCGGTTAGCCCCTACGAGCAGTACTTC.